The 30 T cell receptor beta chains in this list originate from one sample, sequenced in a study of blood T cell repertoires in COVID-19 (dated by TCRdb to 2019 to 2021). Library preparation employed the immunoSEQ multiplex PCR assay. In its TCRdb copy, this immuneACCESS table keeps in-frame sequences only and misses some clones. Where compared with another copy, unresolved V genes explain less than half of these, and the others have no known cause. Present in this sample are roughly 80,000 clones, around 83% of which were seen just once. Around 29% of the sample is in the top ten clones. The specimen was peripheral blood. The receptors here all came from a human donor in a cohort sampled during active COVID-19.

This clone has only one observation. J is TRBJ1-2 and V is TRBV29-1; 7 bases agree with TRBD1. The CDR3 runs to 11 residues. The germline V gene encodes CDR1 SQVTM and CDR2 ANQGSEA. Losses at the gene ends were 5 bases for V and 6 bases for J; bases not matched to a gene: 3. Written as DNA, the CDR3 is TGCAGCGTTTACGACAGGGATGGCTACACCTTC. Translation gives CSVYDRDGYTF.

This clone turned up a few times. The chain links TRBV7-8 to TRBJ1-1, with D perhaps TRBD1 (6 bases). The ends were cut back, 5 bases at V and 0 bases at J, with 7 bases in the middle. This CDR3 comprises 13 residues. The germline CDR1 and CDR2 sequences are SGHVS and FQNEAQ. CDR3 sequence reads: CASSHRVNTEAFF. In DNA, the CDR3 is TGTGCCAGCAGCCACAGGGTGAACACTGAAGCTTTCTTT.

The CDR3 sequence is CASDPGGPNEQYF. CDR3 coding DNA: TGTGCCAGCGACCCAGGGGGGCCCAACGAGCAGTACTTC. V gene TRBV25-1 combines with J gene TRBJ2-7, with a possible D match to TRBD1 (7 bases). V was trimmed by 8 bases and J by 5 bases, leaving 16 bases between them. Germline V gives CDR1 MGHDK, CDR2 SYGVNS. The CDR3 has 13 amino acids.

The J gene is TRBJ1-2, the V gene TRBV6-5; the D gene is possibly TRBD1 (6 bases). CDR3 length: 12 amino acids. Germline V gene data show CDR1 as MNHEY and CDR2 as SVGAGI. The V end was cut by 7 bases, the J end by 4 bases, with 10 bases between. As DNA, the CDR3 is TGTGCCAGCAAGGACAGCCGCTATGGCTACACCTTC. It encodes CASKDSRYGYTF.

V usage is TRBV5-1 and J usage is TRBJ1-2; 9 bases fit TRBD1. V shed 3 bases, J shed 4 bases, and the junction held 4 bases outside the gene matches. Germline-derived CDR1 and CDR2 are SGHRS and YFSETQ. The CDR3 runs to 14 residues. CDR3 sequence reads: CASSSGQGLYGYTF. For the CDR3, the DNA is TGCGCCAGCAGCTCGGGACAGGGCCTCTATGGCTACACCTTC. The entire variable domain, with the rest obtained from reference TRBV5-1 and TRBJ1-2, is as follows: KAGVTQTPRYLIKTRGQQVTLSCSPISGHRSVSWYQQTPGQGLQFLFEYFSETQRNKGNFPGRFSGRQFSNSRSEMNVSTLELGDSALYLCASSSGQGLYGYTFGSGTRLTVV.

This rearrangement joins TRBV28 to TRBJ2-1; D gene uncertain. This CDR3 has 15 amino acids. V lost 7 bases to trimming and J lost 0 bases, with 13 bases between them. The germline V gene encodes CDR1 MDHEN and CDR2 SYDVKM. Written as DNA, the CDR3 is TGTGCCAGCATTCCTACCGCAAGCTCCTACAATGAGCAGTTCTTC. Its translation is CASIPTASSYNEQFF.

V usage is TRBV30 and J usage is TRBJ1-2; D call uncertain. Per germline, CDR1 GTSNPN and CDR2 SVGIG (reference sequence). V gave up 2 bases and J gave up 4 bases, with 11 bases separating them. This CDR3 has 13 amino acids. CDR3 region: CAWSLEIIYGYTF. In DNA, the CDR3 is TGTGCCTGGAGTCTCGAGATTATCTATGGCTACACCTTC.

This clone was counted a single time. This rearrangement joins TRBV12-3 or TRBV12-4 to TRBJ2-7; 10 bases line up with TRBD2. The CDR3 length is 13 residues. V trimming: 1 base; J trimming: 9 bases; junction bases outside the gene matches: 3. CDR3 residues: CASSLEPSGGQYF. The CDR3 region has the DNA TGTGCCAGCAGTTTAGAACCTAGCGGGGGGCAGTACTTC.

This chain uses TRBV7-8 with TRBJ2-5, with 9 bases fitting TRBD1. CDR3 length: 14 amino acids. The junction had 5 bases not matched to a gene; V was cut back by 5 bases and J by 4 bases. Germline V gene lookup returns CDR1 SGHVS and CDR2 FQNEAQ. CDR3 nucleotide sequence: TGTGCCAGCAGCCGTACAGGGGGCGGAGAGACCCAGTACTTC. Its protein product is CASSRTGGGETQYF.

The V and J genes are TRBV14 and TRBJ1-2, with a tentative D call TRBD1 (5 bases). This CDR3 has 14 amino acids. Germline V lookup: CDR1 SGHDN, CDR2 FVKESK. Trimming took 0 bases from V and 9 from J, leaving 14 bases between them. In DNA, the CDR3 is TGTGCCAGCAGCCAAGATTTGGGGCTTCCCAGCTACACCTTC. As protein: CASSQDLGLPSYTF.

The chain recombines TRBV6-5 with TRBJ2-1; the D gene is possibly TRBD2 (5 bases). V was clipped by 6 bases and J by 4 bases, with 7 bases between them. The CDR3 is 12 amino acids. Germline lookup yields CDR1 MNHEY and CDR2 SVGAGI. The CDR3 DNA reads TGTGCCAGCAGAGAGGGATACAATGAGCAGTTCTTC. As protein: CASREGYNEQFF.

The genes are TRBV6-5 and TRBJ2-1; 10 bases are a match to TRBD2. This CDR3 region has 15 residues. CDR1 is MNHEY and CDR2 is SVGAGI in the germline V gene. The junction had 6 bases not matched to a gene; V was cut back by 5 bases and J by 5 bases. DNA of the CDR3: TGTGCCAGCAGTAGCGGGGGGGCGCCAAACAATGAGCAGTTCTTC. Amino acid sequence: CASSSGGAPNNEQFF.

The chain recombines TRBV29-1 with TRBJ1-2; a weak D match, TRBD1 (5 bases). With 1 base removed from V and 8 bases from J, the gap between germline ends came to 14 bases. The V gene's germline CDR1 is SQVTM and CDR2 ANQGSEA. CDR3 length equals 13 residues. For the CDR3, the DNA is TGCAGCGTTGAAGGTGGGGGGGGAGTCGGCTACACCTTC. Protein sequence: CSVEGGGGVGYTF.

This clone came up once. This rearrangement joins TRBV19 to TRBJ1-1, with 7 bases identical to TRBD1. The CDR3 is 15 residues long. The junction had 13 bases not matched to a gene; V was cut back by 4 bases and J by 8 bases. Germline V gene data show CDR1 as LNHDA and CDR2 as SQIVND (reference sequence). The CDR3 DNA is TGTGCCAGTAGTACCCGGACAGGAGGACTATCCGAAGCTTTCTTT. Translating gives CASSTRTGGLSEAFF.

This clone is a singleton in its sample. This chain uses TRBV6-1 with TRBJ1-1; D is uncertain. Trimming left V 2 bases short and J 5 bases short, with 12 bases between. This CDR3 comprises 14 residues. Per germline, CDR1 MNHNS and CDR2 SASEGT. The CDR3 sequence is CASSEWSRQTEAFF. CDR3 DNA sequence: TGTGCCAGCAGTGAATGGTCTAGGCAGACTGAAGCTTTCTTT.

V is TRBV19 and J is TRBJ1-1; D call uncertain. CDR3 length: 14 amino acids. CDR1 LNHDA and CDR2 SQIVND come from the germline V gene (reference sequence). Trimming took off 5 bases at V and 7 bases at J, with 17 bases between the two ends. The CDR3 protein is CASSAHRYPYEAFF. The CDR3 region has the DNA TGTGCCAGTAGTGCTCACAGATATCCCTATGAAGCTTTCTTT. The entire variable domain, with the rest obtained from reference TRBV19 and TRBJ1-1, is as follows: DGGITQSPKYLFRKEGQNVTLSCEQNLNHDAMYWYRQDPGQGLRLIYYSQIVNDFQKGDIAEGYSVSREKKESFPLTVTSAQKNPTAFYLCASSAHRYPYEAFFGQGTRLTVV.

The V gene is TRBV2, the J gene TRBJ1-2; 9 bases line up with TRBD1. The CDR3 length is 13 residues. The trim removed 4 bases at V and 8 bases at J, leaving 5 bases unmatched. The germline V gene has CDR1 SNHLY and CDR2 FYNNEI. DNA for the CDR3: TGTGCCAGCAGTGCGACAGGGGGGATCGGCTACACCTTC. It encodes CASSATGGIGYTF.

The chain combines TRBV2 with TRBJ1-5; a weak D match, TRBD1 (5 bases). CDR3 length: 12 residues. Deletions cut 6 bases from V and 4 bases from J, with 7 bases between. The germline V gene encodes CDR1 SNHLY and CDR2 FYNNEI. Here the CDR3 reads CASSRVNQPQHF. DNA for the CDR3: TGTGCCAGCAGCAGGGTTAATCAGCCCCAGCATTTT. Complete variable domain (other parts from reference TRBV2 and TRBJ1-5): EPEVTQTPSHQVTQMGQEVILRCVPISNHLYFYWYRQILGQKVEFLVSFYNNEISEKSEIFDDQFSVERPDGSNFTLKIRSTKLEDSAMYFCASSRVNQPQHFGDGTRLSIL.

The rearrangement uses TRBV13 and TRBJ1-2; 10 bases align to TRBD1. Germline V gene lookup returns CDR1 PRHDT and CDR2 FYEKMQ (reference sequence). There are 16 residues in the CDR3. J lost 7 bases, V lost 4 bases, and 12 bases had no gene match. CDR3 loop: CASSSLGDRGRGGYTF. CDR3 coding DNA: TGTGCCAGCAGCTCTTTGGGGGACAGGGGACGTGGTGGCTACACCTTC. The full variable domain, in which reference TRBV13 and TRBJ1-2 provide the parts outside the CDR3, is AAGVIQSPRHLIKEKRETATLKCYPIPRHDTVYWYQQGPGQDPQFLISFYEKMQSDKGSIPDRFSAQQFSDYHSELNMSSLELGDSALYFCASSSLGDRGRGGYTFGSGTRLTVV.

The chain links TRBV6-6 to TRBJ1-5, with D perhaps TRBD1 (5 bases). V was cut by 7 bases and J by 7 bases, with 14 bases left in between. Germline CDR1 reads MNHNY; CDR2 reads SVGAGI (reference sequence). The CDR3 loop spans 13 amino acids. CDR3 DNA sequence: TGTGCCAGCACCCGCCGGGGGTGGCAGCCCCAGCATTTT. Its translation is CASTRRGWQPQHF.

This clone was seen a handful of times. The chain is built from TRBV4-1 and TRBJ2-3; 11 bases line up with TRBD2. CDR1 MGHRA and CDR2 YSYEKL come from the germline V gene. This CDR3 is 18 amino acids long. Losses at the gene ends were 4 bases for V and 3 bases for J; bases not matched to a gene: 12. CDR3 nucleotides: TGCGCCAGCAGCCCCGGAATTAGCGGGGGGGCCGGAACAGATACGCAGTATTTT. The encoded protein is CASSPGISGGAGTDTQYF.

This clone occurred a few times. The gene calls are TRBV2 and TRBJ1-1, with D possibly matching TRBD1 (5 bases). The ends were cut back, 6 bases at V and 5 bases at J, with 13 bases in the middle. This CDR3 spans 13 amino acids. The germline CDR1 and CDR2 sequences are SNHLY and FYNNEI. CDR3 nucleotide sequence: TGTGCCAGCAGAGGGGACGGAGGGACTGAAGCTTTCTTT. It specifies CASRGDGGTEAFF.

The chain joins TRBV15 to TRBJ2-2; 11 positions agree with TRBD1. V gave up 2 bases and J gave up 2 bases; unmatched junction bases: 13. This CDR3 spans 20 amino acids. Germline CDR1 is LNHNV and CDR2 is YYDKDF (reference sequence). The CDR3 sequence: CATSRSTWDRGGTNTGELFF. CDR3 DNA: TGTGCCACCAGCAGAAGTACCTGGGACAGGGGGGGGACCAACACCGGGGAGCTGTTTTTT.

The V and J genes are TRBV9 and TRBJ1-2; unclear D gene. Trimming removed 4 bases from V and 6 bases from J, with 16 bases in between. Germline V gene lookup returns CDR1 SGDLS and CDR2 YYNGEE. The CDR3 extends over 14 amino acids. The CDR3 loop is CASSPRSLGDGYTF. DNA for the CDR3: TGTGCCAGCAGCCCCCGGTCCTTGGGAGATGGCTACACCTTC.

This chain uses TRBV5-4 with TRBJ1-1, with 12 bases aligning to TRBD1. V lost 4 bases and J lost 5; bases outside the gene matches: 9. CDR3 length equals 16 residues. CDR1 is SGHNT and CDR2 is YYREEE in the germline V gene (reference sequence). CDR3 coding DNA: TGTGCCAGCAGCCTAGGGACAGGGGGCGGTCGGACTGAAGCTTTCTTT. It translates to CASSLGTGGGRTEAFF. Supplemented by reference TRBV5-4 and TRBJ1-1, the full variable domain reads ETGVTQSPTHLIKTRGQQVTLRCSSQSGHNTVSWYQQALGQGPQFIFQYYREEENGRGNFPPRFSGLQFPNYSSELNVNALELDDSALYLCASSLGTGGGRTEAFFGQGTRLTVV.

This rearrangement joins TRBV10-3 to TRBJ1-1; tentatively, D is TRBD1 (5 bases). The CDR3 runs to 14 residues. Trimming removed 3 bases from V and 4 bases from J, with 12 bases in between. CDR1 and CDR2 from the germline V gene are ENHRY and SYGVKD. The CDR3 loop reads CAISDLQGTTEAFF. For the CDR3, the DNA is TGTGCCATCAGTGATTTGCAGGGTACCACTGAAGCTTTCTTT.

A few counts support this clone. The chain carries TRBV6-1 and TRBJ1-5; tentative D call: TRBD1 (5 bases). V dropped 2 bases and J dropped 4 bases, with 9 bases sitting between them. The V gene's germline CDR1 is MNHNS and CDR2 SASEGT. The length of the CDR3 is 14 residues. The chain's CDR3 is CASSENWTNQPQHF. The CDR3 nucleotides are TGTGCCAGCAGTGAAAATTGGACAAATCAGCCCCAGCATTTT.

This sequence joins TRBV5-1 and TRBJ1-6; D unclear. V gave up 3 bases and J gave up 4 bases, with 5 bases separating them. Germline V gene sequence: CDR1 SGHRS, CDR2 YFSETQ. The length of the CDR3 is 13 residues. This CDR3 reads CASSSGYNSPLHF. The CDR3 nucleotides read TGCGCCAGCAGCTCCGGGTATAATTCACCCCTCCACTTT.

This sequence joins TRBV7-9 and TRBJ2-2, with TRBD1 identical over 9 bases. Looked up from germline, CDR1 is SEHNR and CDR2 is FQNEAQ (reference sequence). The J segment lost 6 bases and the V segment lost 3 bases, leaving 8 bases of the junction unmatched. The CDR3 length is 16 residues. CDR3 loop: CASSFSTGGDPGELFF. The DNA of the CDR3 is TGTGCCAGCAGCTTTTCGACAGGGGGAGACCCCGGGGAGCTGTTTTTT. The full variable domain, completed using reference TRBV7-9 and TRBJ2-2, is DTGVSQNPRHKITKRGQNVTFRCDPISEHNRLYWYRQTLGQGPEFLTYFQNEAQLEKSRLLSDRFSAERPKGSFSTLEIQRTEQGDSAMYLCASSFSTGGDPGELFFGEGSRLTVL.

The chain uses TRBV5-1 and TRBJ1-1; D gene uncertain. Germline loops: CDR1 SGHRS, CDR2 YFSETQ. V was clipped by 2 bases and J by 1 base, with 12 bases between them. CDR3 length equals 15 residues. The CDR3 spells CASSFGRVTNTEAFF. The CDR3 region has the DNA TGCGCCAGCAGCTTCGGGCGGGTTACGAACACTGAAGCTTTCTTT.